The 23 T cell receptor beta chains below were found in one sample sequenced in a study of identical twins. TCRdb re-derived calls from the 5' RACE reads in MiXCR, one entry per CDR3 protein. The table lists approximately 500,000 distinct CDR3 sequences, 20% to 25% of them singletons. These data also formed part of another study, on T cells expressing NK-cell markers.

The specimen sequenced was CD4+ T cells sorted from blood. Source of these receptors: a woman aged 18-29 years in good health.

V usage is TRBV7-9 and J usage is TRBJ2-7, with TRBD2 matching 10 bases. The CDR3 runs 16 residues. Germline CDR1 reads SEHNR; CDR2 reads FQNEAQ (reference sequence). V lost 1 base and J lost 1; bases outside the gene matches: 4. The CDR3 DNA reads TGTGCCAGCAGCTTAGTGGGTAGCGGGGGGTCCTACGAGCAGTACTTC. Residues: CASSLVGSGGSYEQYF.

The table lists this clonotype with a few counts. The chain couples TRBV14 to TRBJ1-2, with 9 bases identical to TRBD1. Germline V gives CDR1 SGHDN, CDR2 FVKESK. The V and J ends lost 4 bases and 7 bases, in that order; junction bases with no gene match: 4. The CDR3 is made up of 13 amino acids. CDR3 nucleotide sequence: TGTGCCAGCAGCCGACAGGGGGTAGGTGGCTACACCTTC. It encodes CASSRQGVGGYTF.

The V and J genes are TRBV10-3 and TRBJ2-1, with D possibly matching TRBD2 (5 bases). The CDR3 loop spans 16 amino acids. Between the trimmed V and J ends, which lost 6 bases and 0 bases, there was a span of 15 bases. CDR1 and CDR2 (germline): ENHRY, SYGVKD. This CDR3 reads CAIRTTGSSSYNEQFF. CDR3 coding DNA: TGTGCCATCAGGACGACTGGGAGTAGCTCCTACAATGAGCAGTTCTTC.

The V gene is TRBV10-3, the J gene TRBJ1-1, with TRBD1 identical over 7 bases. This CDR3 is built from 17 residues. V was pared by 3 bases and J by 4 bases, with 14 bases of the junction left unmatched. CDR1 is ENHRY, CDR2 SYGVKD, per germline. As DNA, the CDR3 is TGTGCCATCAGTGACCTCCGTTTAGGGGGCGCCGGCACTGAAGCTTTCTTT. Protein: CAISDLRLGGAGTEAFF.

There are a few counts of this clonotype. The chain is built from TRBV18 and TRBJ2-7; D perhaps matches TRBD2 (6 bases). CDR3 size: 15 residues. The germline gives CDR1 KGHSH, CDR2 LQKENI. V lost 3 bases, J lost 0 bases, and 12 bases lay in between. As DNA, the CDR3 is TGTGCCAGCTCACCCGGAGGGGATTCCTCCTACGAGCAGTACTTC. This gives the protein CASSPGGDSSYEQYF.

A word on this clonotype: Its ends do not fully match the called genes, so a read error is possible. V gene TRBV6-1 combines with J gene TRBJ2-7; D not certain. Germline values: CDR1 MNHNS, CDR2 SASEGT. The CDR3 is 11 residues long. The CDR3 DNA sequence: TGTGCCGGCAGTAGACTGGATGAGCAGTACTTC. It codes for CAGSRLDEQYF.

This clonotype was observed a few times. The chain has TRBV3-1 and TRBJ2-5; D is undetermined. Looked up from germline, CDR1 is LGHDT and CDR2 is YNNKEL (reference sequence). This CDR3 is 15 amino acids long. V was trimmed by 3 bases and J by 2 bases, leaving 13 bases between them. Written as DNA, the CDR3 is TGTGCCAGCAGCCAGATGCCGGGTCAACAAGAGACCCAGTACTTC. Translating it yields CASSQMPGQQETQYF.

V is TRBV6-1 and J is TRBJ2-7; the match to TRBD2 covers 12 bases. This CDR3 spans 16 amino acids. Unmatched junction bases numbered 6, after V lost 5 bases and J lost 1 base. Germline V lookup: CDR1 MNHNS, CDR2 SASEGT. CDR3 loop: CASSRLTSGGSYEQYF. CDR3 sequence (DNA): TGTGCCAGCAGTCGTTTGACTAGCGGGGGATCCTACGAGCAGTACTTC.

V gene TRBV29-1 combines with J gene TRBJ2-1, with D tentatively TRBD2 (5 bases). The CDR3 is 14 amino acids. Deletions cut 3 bases from V and 0 bases from J, with 9 bases between. The germline V gene encodes CDR1 SQVTM and CDR2 ANQGSEA. CDR3 DNA: TGCAGCGTTGATAGCGCCAGCTCCTACAATGAGCAGTTCTTC. Translating gives CSVDSASSYNEQFF.

In this sample, this clonotype turned up a few times. The junction does not match germline at one end; this may be a read error. The chain recombines TRBV12-3 or TRBV12-4 with TRBJ1-1; D ambiguous. The CDR3 is 12 amino acids. The CDR3 DNA follows: TGTGCCAGCAGTTTACGGCTCCAAAAAACAGCGTTT. Translating it yields CASSLRLQKTAF.

This clonotype has a single count. This chain connects TRBV12-3 or TRBV12-4 to TRBJ2-3, with D possibly matching TRBD1 (5 bases). V was trimmed by 3 bases and J by 4 bases, leaving 14 bases between them. The CDR3 loop spans 15 amino acids. As DNA, the CDR3 is TGTGCCAGCAGTTTTTCGTCAGGGCGCGCAGATACGCAGTATTTT. It yields the protein CASSFSSGRADTQYF.

The chain couples TRBV20-1 to TRBJ2-7; 7 positions match TRBD2. The CDR3 contains 15 residues. CDR1 and CDR2 from the germline V gene are DFQATT and SNEGSKA (reference sequence). The trim removed 4 bases at V and 4 bases at J, leaving 13 bases unmatched. The CDR3 DNA sequence: TGCAGTGCTACCGGGGGGACGCGGGACCTTTACGAGCAGTACTTC. Its translation is CSATGGTRDLYEQYF.

The chain uses TRBV20-1 and TRBJ2-7, with D perhaps TRBD1 (6 bases). The V end lost 1 base, the J end lost 1 base, and 14 bases lay between the germline ends. Germline V gene lookup returns CDR1 DFQATT and CDR2 SNEGSKA (reference sequence). The CDR3 spans 15 residues. CDR3 residues: CSARGGRGSSYEQYF. The CDR3 nucleotides read TGCAGTGCTAGAGGGGGCAGGGGAAGTTCCTACGAGCAGTACTTC.

This clonotype was detected once. The gene calls are TRBV6-1 and TRBJ2-2, with a possible D match to TRBD2 (5 bases). V shed 2 bases and J shed 3 bases, with 10 bases lying between them. The germline gives CDR1 MNHNS, CDR2 SASEGT. The CDR3 runs 15 residues. In nucleotides, the CDR3 is TGTGCCAGCAGTGAACAAGGCGGGTACACCGGGGAGCTGTTTTTT. Its translation is CASSEQGGYTGELFF.

The gene calls are TRBV9 and TRBJ2-5, with a possible D match to TRBD2 (6 bases). The CDR3 covers 15 residues. V dropped 1 base and J dropped 2 bases, with 12 bases sitting between them. Germline V gene lookup returns CDR1 SGDLS and CDR2 YYNGEE. CDR3 bases: TGTGCCAGCAGCGTAAATAGCGGAGCTCAAGAGACCCAGTACTTC. This sequence encodes CASSVNSGAQETQYF.

The chain employs TRBV25-1 and TRBJ2-2; D remains unclear. The CDR3 is 17 residues long. CDR1 is MGHDK and CDR2 is SYGVNS in the germline V gene. The V gene lost 4 bases and the J gene lost 1 base, with 16 bases spanning the gap. The CDR3 here is CASSVPGGQENTGELFF. The DNA of the CDR3 is TGTGCCAGCAGTGTACCGGGTGGGCAGGAGAACACCGGGGAGCTGTTTTTT.

A few counts support this clonotype. The V call is TRBV12-3 or TRBV12-4, the J call TRBJ1-1; the D is unclear. The CDR3 runs 12 residues. Trimming took 0 bases from V and 11 from J, leaving 10 bases between them. The CDR3 nucleotides read TGTGCCAGCAGTTTAGCGCTCGAAGACGCTTTCTTT. Protein sequence: CASSLALEDAFF.

Only a few counts were recorded for this clonotype. The chain couples TRBV27 to TRBJ1-1; TRBD1 matches 7 bases. The CDR3 sequence is 16 residues long. Germline lookup yields CDR1 MNHEY and CDR2 SMNVEV (reference sequence). V was clipped by 8 bases and J by 1 base; unmatched bases: 13. The DNA for the CDR3 is TGTGCCAGCGAACACCGATACAGGGGACCGAACACTGAAGCTTTCTTT. Encoded protein: CASEHRYRGPNTEAFF.

This clonotype was detected only a few times. This sequence joins TRBV20-1 and TRBJ1-2; the D gene is possibly TRBD1 (5 bases). This CDR3 comprises 12 residues. CDR1 and CDR2 from the germline V gene are DFQATT and SNEGSKA (reference sequence). V was pared by 5 bases and J by 7 bases, with 14 bases between. CDR3 region: CSASLSRGGYTF. In DNA, the CDR3 is TGCAGTGCTTCCCTCAGTAGGGGTGGCTACACCTTC.

The V and J genes are TRBV7-9 and TRBJ2-5; 11 bases match TRBD2. After removal of 1 base from V and 2 bases from J, the junction contained 6 bases not matched to a gene. This CDR3 is 17 amino acids long. Germline V gene lookup returns CDR1 SEHNR and CDR2 FQNEAQ (reference sequence). The CDR3 region is CASSLGGTSGIQETQYF. The DNA for the CDR3 is TGTGCCAGCAGCTTAGGGGGGACTAGCGGAATACAAGAGACCCAGTACTTC.

There are a few counts of this clonotype. The chain recombines TRBV10-3 with TRBJ2-7; D is unclear. From germline, CDR1 is ENHRY and CDR2 SYGVKD. V was pared by 5 bases and J by 0 bases, with 8 bases between. The CDR3 has 13 residues. In DNA, the CDR3 is TGTGCCATCAGTACTTCCAGCTCCTACGAGCAGTACTTC. Its protein product is CAISTSSSYEQYF.

This clonotype was detected only a few times. This chain links TRBV4-1 with TRBJ1-2, with 7 positions matching TRBD1. The V and J ends lost 2 bases and 8 bases, in that order; junction bases with no gene match: 8. Germline V gene lookup returns CDR1 MGHRA and CDR2 YSYEKL. This CDR3 region has 14 residues. The CDR3 spells CASSQTRGIGGYTF. CDR3 coding DNA: TGCGCCAGCAGCCAAACCAGGGGGATCGGAGGCTACACCTTC.

This clonotype was seen a handful of times. The gene calls are TRBV6-1 and TRBJ1-2; 8 bases line up with TRBD1. The CDR3 is 15 amino acids. The V segment lost 5 bases and the J segment 2 bases; nucleotides outside the gene matches: 7. Germline-derived CDR1 and CDR2 are MNHNS and SASEGT. The CDR3 DNA reads as TGTGCCAGCAGTCTCTCAGACAGGGGAAACTATGGCTACACCTTC. Translated: CASSLSDRGNYGYTF.